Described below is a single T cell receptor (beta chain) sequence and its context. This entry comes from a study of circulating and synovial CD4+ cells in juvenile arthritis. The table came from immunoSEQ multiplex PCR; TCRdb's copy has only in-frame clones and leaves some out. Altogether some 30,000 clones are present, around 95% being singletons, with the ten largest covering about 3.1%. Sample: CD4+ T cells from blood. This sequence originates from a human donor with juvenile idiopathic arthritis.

CDR3 DNA: TGTGCCAGCTCTAGCATGGGAGTTGCGGATACGCAGTATTTT. Translation: CASSSMGVADTQYF. This chain joins TRBV18 and TRBJ2-3; D is perhaps TRBD2 (5 bases). With 6 bases removed from V and 6 bases from J, the gap between germline ends came to 16 bases. The CDR3 length is 14 residues. The germline gives CDR1 KGHSH, CDR2 LQKENI.